This TCR beta chain came from a study of blood T cell repertoires in COVID-19. The germline V gene has CDR1 MGHDK and CDR2 SYGVNS. The CDR3 length is 17 residues. V lost 4 bases to trimming and J lost 2 bases; unmatched junction nucleotides: 10. As processed by the authors: Reference gene primer amplification yielded estimated nucleated cell counts. Libraries were prepared by immunoSEQ multiplex PCR; TCRdb keeps only in-frame clonotypes and omits some of them. The D gene and trimming were derived from the DNA, and the V and J assignments and clone size from that table. The sample has around 450,000 clones; roughly 91% are singletons.

The rearrangement links TRBV25-1 to TRBJ1-5; TRBD1 agrees at 8 bases. Sequencing was done on a sample of peripheral blood. This clonotype was obtained from a woman aged 25 to 39 with acute or convalescent COVID-19. The CDR3 sequence is CASSAEPGGYCNQPQHF. In nucleotides, the CDR3 is TGTGCCAGCAGTGCAGAGCCAGGGGGCTATTGCAATCAGCCCCAGCATTTT.